One and the same sample provided the 28 T cell receptor beta chains below, sequenced in a study of blood T cell repertoires in COVID-19. The repertoire was sequenced with immunoSEQ multiplex PCR; TCRdb's copy has only in-frame clones and lacks some. There are roughly 86,000 clones in the sample; approximately 82% occur only once, and about 2% lies in the top ten. The specimen sequenced was peripheral blood. Receptors were obtained from a woman aged 65 to 85 with acute or convalescent COVID-19.

This clone came up once. The genes are TRBV3-1 (or the pseudogene TRBV3-2) and TRBJ1-6; the D is unclear. Trimming stripped 0 bases from V and 5 bases from J, with 11 bases between. The CDR3 runs to 16 residues. Germline CDR1 reads LGHDT; CDR2 reads YNNKEL (reference sequence). The CDR3 loop is CASSQEWASDNSPLHF. The CDR3 DNA is TGTGCCAGCAGCCAAGAATGGGCGTCTGATAATTCACCCCTCCACTTT.

This chain uses TRBV6-1 with TRBJ1-2; 7 bases agree with TRBD1. CDR3 length: 14 residues. CDR1 is MNHNS, CDR2 SASEGT, per germline. The V and J ends lost 1 base and 4 bases, in that order; junction bases with no gene match: 3. The CDR3 DNA reads as TGTGCCAGCAGTGAAGACAGGGGCGCCTATGGCTACACCTTC. Translated, it gives CASSEDRGAYGYTF.

In its sample, this clone was seen a few times. The V call is TRBV7-6, the J call TRBJ1-4, with no clear D. The CDR3 is 14 amino acids. V lost 1 base to trimming and J lost 6 bases, with 9 bases between them. The germline CDR1 and CDR2 sequences are SGHVS and FNYEAQ. CDR3 sequence (DNA): TGTGCCAGCAGCTTAGTTGGAAGCGATGAAAAACTGTTTTTT. Its translation is CASSLVGSDEKLFF.

V gene TRBV28 combines with J gene TRBJ1-5; D is unresolved. V lost 2 bases, J lost 0 bases, and 11 bases lay in between. The CDR3 extends over 16 amino acids. Germline loops: CDR1 MDHEN, CDR2 SYDVKM. The CDR3 loop is CASSLGHRYSNQPQHF. The CDR3 nucleotides are TGTGCCAGCAGTTTAGGGCACCGATATAGCAATCAGCCCCAGCATTTT.

This clone was seen only a few times. This sequence joins TRBV2 and TRBJ2-1, with 8 bases matching TRBD1. J lost 8 bases, V lost 3 bases, and 3 bases had no gene match. The CDR3 sequence is 13 residues long. Germline CDR1 and CDR2: SNHLY and FYNNEI. The CDR3 nucleotides are TGTGCCAGCAGTGAGGGGACAGGCGATGAGCAGTTCTTC. Translation gives CASSEGTGDEQFF.

This clone was observed once. The rearrangement links TRBV7-3 to TRBJ2-3, with 8 bases matching TRBD2. The CDR3 length is 15 residues. CDR1 and CDR2 from the germline V gene are SGHTA and FQGTGA. V was pared by 3 bases and J by 1 base, with 3 bases of the junction left unmatched. The CDR3 DNA follows: TGTGCCAGCAGCTTCGGGGGGGCGGGCACAGATACGCAGTATTTT. Translating gives CASSFGGAGTDTQYF.

CDR3 in amino acids: CSGGQVGEQFF. DNA of the CDR3: TGCAGCGGAGGACAGGTCGGTGAGCAGTTCTTC. The chain recombines TRBV29-1 with TRBJ2-1; 7 bases map to TRBD1. Trimming took 7 bases from V and 9 from J; bases not matched to a gene: 6. The CDR3 is made up of 11 amino acids. The germline V gene has CDR1 SQVTM and CDR2 ANQGSEA.

This rearrangement joins TRBV5-1 to TRBJ2-7; D not resolved. The CDR3 contains 14 residues. V lost 1 base and J lost 0, with 8 bases in between. From germline, CDR1 is SGHRS and CDR2 YFSETQ. The CDR3, as DNA: TGCGCCAGCAGCTTGACCGCGAGCTCCTACGAGCAGTACTTC. Protein: CASSLTASSYEQYF.

The V and J genes are TRBV19 and TRBJ1-1; 8 bases match TRBD1. Germline V CDR1 and CDR2: LNHDA, SQIVND (reference sequence). This CDR3 spans 15 amino acids. The J segment lost 5 bases and the V segment lost 4 bases, leaving 9 bases of the junction unmatched. The chain's CDR3 is CASSTLTGGTTEAFF. The DNA of the CDR3 is TGTGCCAGTAGTACGCTCACAGGGGGAACGACTGAAGCTTTCTTT.

The rearrangement joins TRBV10-3 to TRBJ1-4, with 7 bases that match TRBD1. The trim removed 2 bases at V and 8 bases at J, leaving 5 bases unmatched. Germline V gene lookup returns CDR1 ENHRY and CDR2 SYGVKD. CDR3 length equals 14 residues. CDR3 DNA: TGTGCCATCAGTGAGACCGGACAGGACGAAAAACTGTTTTTT. As protein: CAISETGQDEKLFF.

This sequence joins TRBV27 and TRBJ2-5; 7 nucleotides align to TRBD1. J lost 2 bases, V lost 6 bases, and 9 bases had no gene match. From germline, CDR1 is MNHEY and CDR2 SMNVEV (reference sequence). CDR3 length: 15 residues. The CDR3 nucleotides are TGTGCCAGCAGCCAATCCAGGGGGAGACAAGAGACCCAGTACTTC. It codes for CASSQSRGRQETQYF.

This chain links TRBV5-1 with TRBJ1-4; 10 bases align to TRBD1. This CDR3 is 15 amino acids long. After removal of 3 bases from V and 7 bases from J, the junction contained 6 bases not matched to a gene. CDR1 is SGHRS and CDR2 is YFSETQ in the germline V gene. The CDR3 DNA reads TGCGCCAGCAGCTCCCTGACAGGGGGCGGTGAAAAACTGTTTTTT. This translates into CASSSLTGGGEKLFF.

This clone was detected only once. The junction departs from germline at one end; a sequencing error may be responsible. This chain connects TRBV10-2 to TRBJ1-1, with TRBD1 identical over 8 bases. This CDR3 comprises 15 residues. Germline CDR1 and CDR2: WSHSY and SAAADI. CDR3 sequence (DNA): TGCGCCAGCAGAGAGTGGGACAGGCAGAACACTGAAGCTTTCTTT. It translates to CASREWDRQNTEAFF.

The genes are TRBV2 and TRBJ1-6; TRBD1 agrees at 8 bases. This CDR3 comprises 15 residues. Trimming at V came to 7 bases and at J to 7 bases, leaving 9 bases not matched to a gene. The germline V gene encodes CDR1 SNHLY and CDR2 FYNNEI. CDR3 nucleotides: TGTGCCAGCACCGAGGACAGGGTGAGAAATTCACCCCTCCACTTT. Translation: CASTEDRVRNSPLHF. Based on the CDR3 plus reference TRBV2 and TRBJ1-6, the full variable domain is EPEVTQTPSHQVTQMGQEVILRCVPISNHLYFYWYRQILGQKVEFLVSFYNNEISEKSEIFDDQFSVERPDGSNFTLKIRSTKLEDSAMYFCASTEDRVRNSPLHFGNGTRLTVT.

CDR3 sequence reads: CASRAVAGDTQYF. In DNA, the CDR3 is TGTGCCAGCAGGGCTGTGGCGGGAGATACGCAGTATTTT. V gene TRBV6-6 combines with J gene TRBJ2-3; TRBD2 is a possible D gene (5 bases). V lost 6 bases, J lost 5 bases, and 12 bases lay in between. This CDR3 contains 13 residues. Germline CDR1 reads MNHNY; CDR2 reads SVGAGI (reference sequence).

This chain links TRBV18 with TRBJ2-2; possible D gene TRBD1, 5 bases. The CDR3 has 17 residues. Germline values: CDR1 KGHSH, CDR2 LQKENI. Trimming left V 1 base short and J 7 bases short, with 19 bases between. The CDR3 sequence: CASSPLLDTVSVGELFF. Here the CDR3 DNA reads TGTGCCAGCTCACCACTCTTGGACACAGTGAGCGTCGGGGAGCTGTTTTTT. Full variable domain (remainder filled in from reference TRBV18 and TRBJ2-2): NAGVMQNPRHLVRRRGQEARLRCSPMKGHSHVYWYRQLPEEGLKFMVYLQKENIIDESGMPKERFSAEFPKEGPSILRIQQVVRGDSAAYFCASSPLLDTVSVGELFFGEGSRLTVL.

The rearrangement joins TRBV20-1 to TRBJ1-2; 7 nucleotides line up with TRBD1. The CDR3 sequence is 11 residues long. Germline CDR1 is DFQATT and CDR2 is SNEGSKA (reference sequence). The CDR3 nucleotides read TGCAGCCCTGGACAGGTCTATGGCTACACCTTC. Protein sequence: CSPGQVYGYTF.

The chain is built from TRBV14 and TRBJ2-3; 9 bases map to TRBD2. CDR3 size: 14 residues. Per germline, CDR1 SGHDN and CDR2 FVKESK. V was pared by 3 bases and J by 7 bases, with 5 bases of the junction left unmatched. The CDR3 loop reads CASSQRGGLNTQYF. The CDR3 DNA reads as TGTGCCAGCAGCCAGCGGGGGGGCCTTAATACGCAGTATTTT.

The rearrangement joins TRBV5-1 to TRBJ2-5; D perhaps matches TRBD1 (6 bases). From germline, CDR1 is SGHRS and CDR2 YFSETQ. The CDR3 runs 15 residues. V lost 4 bases and J lost 2, with 15 bases in between. The CDR3 region is CASSLNTGQQETQYF. CDR3 sequence (DNA): TGCGCCAGCAGCCTTAACACAGGACAGCAAGAGACCCAGTACTTC. The full variable domain, completed using reference TRBV5-1 and TRBJ2-5, is KAGVTQTPRYLIKTRGQQVTLSCSPISGHRSVSWYQQTPGQGLQFLFEYFSETQRNKGNFPGRFSGRQFSNSRSEMNVSTLELGDSALYLCASSLNTGQQETQYFGPGTRLLVL.

The chain employs TRBV7-9 and TRBJ2-7, with TRBD2 matching over 8 bases. Germline V gives CDR1 SEHNR, CDR2 FQNEAQ (reference sequence). V lost 7 bases and J lost 0; bases outside the gene matches: 5. This CDR3 spans 14 amino acids. CDR3: CASIRGGSSYEQYF. CDR3 DNA sequence: TGTGCCAGCATTCGCGGGGGGTCCTCCTACGAGCAGTACTTC.

This chain links TRBV11-3 with TRBJ2-1, with 10 bases identical to TRBD2. This CDR3 is 17 amino acids long. Per the germline V gene, CDR1 is SGHNT and CDR2 is YENEEA. V lost 5 bases and J lost 0; bases outside the gene matches: 7. This chain's CDR3 is CASSQGLAGASYNEQFF. CDR3 sequence (DNA): TGTGCCAGCAGCCAGGGGCTAGCGGGGGCCTCCTACAATGAGCAGTTCTTC.

The chain carries TRBV2 and TRBJ2-5; 12 nucleotides line up with TRBD2. V gave up 9 bases and J gave up 2 bases; unmatched junction bases: 4. CDR3 length: 14 amino acids. Germline V gives CDR1 SNHLY, CDR2 FYNNEI. CDR3 bases: TGTGCCAGTAGAACTAGCGGGGGGCAAGAGACCCAGTACTTC. It specifies CASRTSGGQETQYF.

This chain joins TRBV6-5 and TRBJ1-2; unclear D gene. Trimming left V 9 bases short and J 4 bases short, with 12 bases between. Germline assignment: CDR1 MNHEY and CDR2 SVGAGI. The CDR3 totals 12 residues. The CDR3 DNA is TGTGCCAGTGCCCAGGTCACCTATGGCTACACCTTC. Its translation is CASAQVTYGYTF.

The chain combines TRBV19 with TRBJ1-1; D not resolved. The CDR3 is 13 amino acids. Germline V gene lookup returns CDR1 LNHDA and CDR2 SQIVND (reference sequence). Trimming removed 7 bases from V and 0 bases from J, with 9 bases in between. CDR3 loop: CASNGLLNTEAFF. The DNA of the CDR3 is TGTGCCAGTAACGGACTCTTGAACACTGAAGCTTTCTTT.

V is TRBV7-9 and J is TRBJ2-5; 10 bases align to TRBD1. The CDR3 loop spans 14 amino acids. V was pared by 2 bases and J by 4 bases, with 1 base of the junction left unmatched. The germline V gene encodes CDR1 SEHNR and CDR2 FQNEAQ (reference sequence). CDR3 sequence: CASSLRTGGETQYF. DNA for the CDR3: TGTGCCAGCAGCTTACGGACAGGGGGAGAGACCCAGTACTTC. Variable domain in full (rest from reference TRBV7-9 and TRBJ2-5): DTGVSQNPRHKITKRGQNVTFRCDPISEHNRLYWYRQTLGQGPEFLTYFQNEAQLEKSRLLSDRFSAERPKGSFSTLEIQRTEQGDSAMYLCASSLRTGGETQYFGPGTRLLVL.

The rearrangement links TRBV5-1 to TRBJ2-3, with unresolved D. The CDR3 contains 14 residues. CDR1 and CDR2 (germline): SGHRS, YFSETQ. Trimming removed 0 bases from V and 3 bases from J, with 8 bases in between. The CDR3 DNA follows: TGCGCCAGCAGCTTGGTTCCAAATACAGATACGCAGTATTTT. Amino acid sequence: CASSLVPNTDTQYF.

The chain carries TRBV7-8 and TRBJ1-4; D remains unclear. Trimming stripped 2 bases from V and 4 bases from J, with 5 bases between. Per germline, CDR1 SGHVS and CDR2 FQNEAQ. The CDR3 is made up of 13 amino acids. CDR3 region: CASSLSRNEKLFF. The CDR3 region has the DNA TGTGCCAGCAGCTTATCCCGTAATGAAAAACTGTTTTTT. The full variable domain, with the rest looked up from reference TRBV7-8 and TRBJ1-4, is GAGVSQSPRYKVAKRGQDVALRCDPISGHVSLFWYQQALGQGPEFLTYFQNEAQLDKSGLPSDRFFAERPEGSVSTLKIQRTQQEDSAVYLCASSLSRNEKLFFGSGTQLSVL.

V usage is TRBV4-1 and J usage is TRBJ1-5; 7 bases map to TRBD1. This CDR3 contains 17 residues. The germline V gene encodes CDR1 MGHRA and CDR2 YSYEKL. With 3 bases clipped from V and 6 bases from J, the junction kept 14 bases outside the gene matches. CDR3 loop: CASSHHPGRGVGQPQHF. The CDR3 DNA reads as TGCGCCAGCAGCCACCACCCCGGCAGGGGGGTGGGTCAGCCCCAGCATTTT.